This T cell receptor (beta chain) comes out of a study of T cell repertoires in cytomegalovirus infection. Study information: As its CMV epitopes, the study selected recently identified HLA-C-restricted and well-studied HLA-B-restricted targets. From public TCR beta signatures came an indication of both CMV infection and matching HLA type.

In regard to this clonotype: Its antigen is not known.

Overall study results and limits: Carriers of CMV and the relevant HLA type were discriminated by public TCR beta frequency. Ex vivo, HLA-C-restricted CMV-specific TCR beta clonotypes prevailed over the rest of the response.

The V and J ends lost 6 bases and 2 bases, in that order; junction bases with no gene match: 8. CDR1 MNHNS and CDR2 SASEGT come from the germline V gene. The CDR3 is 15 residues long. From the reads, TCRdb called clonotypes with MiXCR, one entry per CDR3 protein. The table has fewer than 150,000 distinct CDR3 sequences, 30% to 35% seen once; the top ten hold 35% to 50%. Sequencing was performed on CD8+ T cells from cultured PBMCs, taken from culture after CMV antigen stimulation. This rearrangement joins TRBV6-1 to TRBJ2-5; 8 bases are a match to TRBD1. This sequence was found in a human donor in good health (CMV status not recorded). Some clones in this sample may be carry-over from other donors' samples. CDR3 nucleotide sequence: TGTGCCAGCAGAACCGGGACAGGCCTTCAAGAGACCCAGTACTTC. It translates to CASRTGTGLQETQYF.